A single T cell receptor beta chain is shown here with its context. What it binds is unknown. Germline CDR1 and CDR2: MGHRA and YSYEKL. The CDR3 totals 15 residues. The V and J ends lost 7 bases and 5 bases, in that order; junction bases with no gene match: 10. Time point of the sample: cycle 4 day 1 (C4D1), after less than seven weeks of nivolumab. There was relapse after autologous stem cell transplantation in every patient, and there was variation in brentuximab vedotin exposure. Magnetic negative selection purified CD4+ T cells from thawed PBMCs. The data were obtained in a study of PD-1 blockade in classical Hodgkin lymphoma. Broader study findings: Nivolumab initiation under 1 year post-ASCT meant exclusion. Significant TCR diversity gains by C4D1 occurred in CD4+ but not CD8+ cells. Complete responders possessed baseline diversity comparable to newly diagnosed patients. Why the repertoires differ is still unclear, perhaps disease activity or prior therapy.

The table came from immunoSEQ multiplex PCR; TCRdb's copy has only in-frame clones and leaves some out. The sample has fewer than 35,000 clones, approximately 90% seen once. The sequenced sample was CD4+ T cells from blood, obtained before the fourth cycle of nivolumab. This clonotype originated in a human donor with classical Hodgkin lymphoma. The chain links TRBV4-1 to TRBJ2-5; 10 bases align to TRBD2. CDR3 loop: CASTPLPSGSETQYF. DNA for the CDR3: TGCGCCAGCACCCCACTCCCTAGCGGGAGTGAGACCCAGTACTTC.